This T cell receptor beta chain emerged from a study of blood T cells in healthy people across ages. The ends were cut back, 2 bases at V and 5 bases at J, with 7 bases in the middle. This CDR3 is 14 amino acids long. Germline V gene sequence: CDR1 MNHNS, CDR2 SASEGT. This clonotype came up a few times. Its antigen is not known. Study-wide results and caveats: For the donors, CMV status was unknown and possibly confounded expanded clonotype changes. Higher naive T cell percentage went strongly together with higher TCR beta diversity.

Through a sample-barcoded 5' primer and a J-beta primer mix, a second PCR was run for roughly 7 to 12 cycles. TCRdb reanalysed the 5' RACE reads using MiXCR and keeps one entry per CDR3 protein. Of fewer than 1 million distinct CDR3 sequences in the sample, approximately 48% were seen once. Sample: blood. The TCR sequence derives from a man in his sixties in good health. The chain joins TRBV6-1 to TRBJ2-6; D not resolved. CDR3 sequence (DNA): TGTGCCAGCAGTGAAAGGTATTGGGCCAACGTCCTGACTTTC. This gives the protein CASSERYWANVLTF.